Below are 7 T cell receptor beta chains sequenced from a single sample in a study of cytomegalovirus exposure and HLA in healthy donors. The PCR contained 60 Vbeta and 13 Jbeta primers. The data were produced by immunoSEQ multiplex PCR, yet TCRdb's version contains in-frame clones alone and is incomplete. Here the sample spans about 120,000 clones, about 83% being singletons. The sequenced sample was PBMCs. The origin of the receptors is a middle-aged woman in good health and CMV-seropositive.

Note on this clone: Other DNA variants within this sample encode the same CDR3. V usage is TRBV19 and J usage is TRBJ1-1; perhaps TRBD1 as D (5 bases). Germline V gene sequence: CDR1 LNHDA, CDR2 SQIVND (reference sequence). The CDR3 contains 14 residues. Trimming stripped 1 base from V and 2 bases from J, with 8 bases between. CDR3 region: CASSIGGANTEAFF. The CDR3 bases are TGTGCCAGTAGTATAGGCGGGGCTAACACTGAAGCTTTCTTT.

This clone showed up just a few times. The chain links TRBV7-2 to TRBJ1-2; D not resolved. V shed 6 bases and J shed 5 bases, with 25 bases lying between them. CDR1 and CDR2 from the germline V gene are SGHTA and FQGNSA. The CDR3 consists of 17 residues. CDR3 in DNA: TGTGCCAGCAGGCTATGGAGGATGAGGACGGATACTTATGGCTACACCTTC. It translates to CASRLWRMRTDTYGYTF.

The CDR3 DNA sequence: TGTGCCAGCAGCTGGGACAGGGGGTATAATTCACCCCTCCACTTT. It yields the protein CASSWDRGYNSPLHF. This chain connects TRBV6-5 to TRBJ1-6; TRBD1 aligns across 11 bases. The CDR3 covers 15 residues. The germline gives CDR1 MNHEY, CDR2 SVGAGI. The V and J ends lost 6 bases and 4 bases, in that order; junction bases with no gene match: 2.

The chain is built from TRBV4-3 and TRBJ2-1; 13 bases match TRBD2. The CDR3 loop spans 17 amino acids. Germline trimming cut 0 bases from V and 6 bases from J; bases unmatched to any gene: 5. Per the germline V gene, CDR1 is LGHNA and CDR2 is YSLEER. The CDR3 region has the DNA TGCGCCAGCAGCCAAGATTGGACTAGCGGGAGTCCCAATGAGCAGTTCTTC. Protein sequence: CASSQDWTSGSPNEQFF.

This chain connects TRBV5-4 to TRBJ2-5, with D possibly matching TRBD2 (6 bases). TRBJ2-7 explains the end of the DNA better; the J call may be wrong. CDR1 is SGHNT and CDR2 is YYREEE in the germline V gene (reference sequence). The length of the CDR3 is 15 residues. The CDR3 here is CASSFGQLASYEQYF. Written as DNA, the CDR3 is TGTGCCAGCAGCTTTGGTCAGCTAGCGAGTTACGAGCAGTACTTC.

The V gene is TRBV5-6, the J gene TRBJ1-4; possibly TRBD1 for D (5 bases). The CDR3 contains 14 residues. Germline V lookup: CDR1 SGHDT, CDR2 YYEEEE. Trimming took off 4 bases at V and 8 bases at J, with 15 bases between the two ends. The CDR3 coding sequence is TGTGCCAGCAGCGCACCCAGGGAAGGGGAAAAACTGTTTTTT. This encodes CASSAPREGEKLFF.

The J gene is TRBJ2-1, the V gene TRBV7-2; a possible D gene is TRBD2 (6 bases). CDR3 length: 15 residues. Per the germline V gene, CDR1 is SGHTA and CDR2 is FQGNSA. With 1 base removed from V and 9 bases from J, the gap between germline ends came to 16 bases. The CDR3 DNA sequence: TGTGCCAGCAGCTTAGGATTTCTGGCGGGACTTGAGCAGTTCTTC. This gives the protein CASSLGFLAGLEQFF.